This T cell receptor beta chain stems from a study of tumor and adjacent non-tumor tissue in lung cancer. Whole-study context: Patients were aged 31 to 76, approximately 11 men and about five women, stage I to III. Each sample yielded approximately 4 million productive TCRbeta reads on average.

RNA was extracted from bulk tissue without any cell sorting. Germline CDR1 reads SEHNR; CDR2 reads FQNEAQ (reference sequence). The CDR3 is 11 residues long. TCRbeta libraries were built with three rounds of nested PCR, modified from ARM-PCR. Each CDR3 protein gets one entry after TCRdb re-called the multiplex PCR reads with MiXCR. The sample lists 68,000 or so distinct CDR3 sequences, almost 60% occurring once. On this clonotype itself: Compared with germline, one end of the junction differs, possibly owing to a read error.

The TCR was taken from a man aged 50 or older with non-small cell lung cancer. Material for sequencing was lung tumor tissue. This sequence joins TRBV7-9 and TRBJ1-2; D unresolved. The CDR3 DNA reads as TGTGTCGGCAGCTTATTGGGTGGCTGCACCTTC. It translates to CVGSLLGGCTF.